This record concerns one TCR beta chain sequence. The source of the sample is a study of blood T cell repertoires in COVID-19. Across the whole study: Acute-phase and convalescent COVID-19 samples originated in the United States, Italy and Spain.

Per the original data handling: By means of reference gene primer amplification, nucleated cell counts were estimated. Data came from immunoSEQ multiplex PCR; TCRdb stores just in-frame clones and leaves some out. V, J and clone size were drawn from that table, and D and trimming were deduced from the DNA. Here the sample spans 150,000 to 160,000 clones, 83% being singletons. Seattle's enrolled individuals joined amid active infection and were then monitored longitudinally. The length of the CDR3 is 14 residues. Trimming removed 0 bases from V and 9 bases from J; junction bases left unmatched: 6. From germline, CDR1 is SGDLS and CDR2 YYNGEE.

Sequencing was carried out using peripheral blood. The source is a woman aged 55 to 70 with COVID-19, enrolled during active disease. The chain has TRBV9 and TRBJ1-2; 9 bases map to TRBD1. The CDR3 is CASSVDYRGRSYTF. In DNA form, the CDR3 reads TGTGCCAGCAGCGTAGATTACAGGGGGCGCAGCTACACCTTC.